Listed below are T cell receptor beta chains from one sample, sequenced in a study of chemoradiotherapy in HPV16-positive cancers. Using immunoSEQ multiplex PCR, the repertoire was profiled, and TCRdb retains in-frame clones only, with some absent. In the table there are around 53,000 clones, roughly nine tenths of which are singletons. The starting material was blood, obtained from a patient who underwent chemoradiotherapy. Receptor source: a human donor with HPV-associated anogenital cancer. CDR3s include the opening cysteine and the closing phenylalanine or tryptophan. The D gene is left open where the match is weak. The size of a clone is reported for some rows only, either as once, few or many, or as a class for expanded clones.

v_gene: TRBV7-2
d_gene: TRBD1
j_gene: TRBJ1-5
abundance: -
CDR3aa: CASSSGQGGQPQHF
CDR3nt: TGTGCCAGCAGCTCTGGACAGGGAGGTCAGCCCCAGCATTTT

v_gene: TRBV5-5
d_gene: TRBD1
j_gene: TRBJ1-1
abundance: -
CDR3aa: CASSPTGGPMTEAFF
CDR3nt: TGTGCCAGCAGCCCTACAGGGGGCCCAATGACTGAAGCTTTCTTT

v_gene: TRBV4-3
d_gene: TRBD1
j_gene: TRBJ2-1
abundance: -
CDR3aa: CASSPRDRGHNEQFF
CDR3nt: TGCGCCAGCAGCCCCCGGGACAGGGGACACAATGAGCAGTTCTTC

v_gene: TRBV4-2
d_gene: -
j_gene: TRBJ1-6
abundance: -
CDR3aa: CASSQIPGPGGGSPLHF
CDR3nt: TGTGCCAGCAGCCAGATCCCCGGACCCGGGGGTGGTTCACCCCTCCACTTT

v_gene: TRBV6-1
d_gene: -
j_gene: TRBJ1-3
abundance: -
CDR3aa: CASSELNGNTIYF
CDR3nt: TGTGCCAGCAGTGAACTCAACGGAAACACCATATATTTT

v_gene: TRBV9
d_gene: -
j_gene: TRBJ1-1
abundance: -
CDR3aa: CASSVEGGRTEAFF
CDR3nt: TGTGCCAGCAGCGTAGAGGGGGGTCGGACTGAAGCTTTCTTT

v_gene: TRBV28
d_gene: TRBD1
j_gene: TRBJ1-2
abundance: -
CDR3aa: CASSSSGTGKGNYGYTF
CDR3nt: TGTGCCAGCAGTTCTTCCGGGACAGGAAAAGGGAACTATGGCTACACCTTC

v_gene: TRBV6-6
d_gene: -
j_gene: TRBJ2-1
abundance: -
CDR3aa: CASSRNEQFF
CDR3nt: TGTGCCAGCAGTCGGAATGAGCAGTTCTTC

v_gene: TRBV5-5
d_gene: TRBD1
j_gene: TRBJ1-5
abundance: once
CDR3aa: CASSPLGQGAGGPNQPQHF
CDR3nt: TGTGCCAGCAGCCCCCTGGGACAGGGGGCGGGTGGGCCTAATCAGCCCCAGCATTTT

v_gene: TRBV30
d_gene: -
j_gene: TRBJ1-2
abundance: -
CDR3aa: CAWRAGGRHYGYTF
CDR3nt: TGTGCCTGGAGAGCGGGGGGGAGGCACTATGGCTACACCTTC

v_gene: TRBV5-1
d_gene: TRBD1
j_gene: TRBJ2-7
abundance: -
CDR3aa: CASSSGQGLYEQYF
CDR3nt: TGCGCCAGCAGCTCGGGACAGGGGCTGTACGAGCAGTACTTC

v_gene: TRBV5-1
d_gene: -
j_gene: TRBJ1-6
abundance: -
CDR3aa: CASSLKGQGSPLHF
CDR3nt: TGCGCCAGCAGCTTGAAAGGGCAAGGTTCACCCCTCCACTTT

v_gene: TRBV5-4
d_gene: TRBD1
j_gene: TRBJ2-2
abundance: -
CDR3aa: CASSLEGGEAGELFF
CDR3nt: TGTGCCAGCAGCTTGGAAGGGGGCGAGGCCGGGGAGCTGTTTTTT

v_gene: TRBV5-1
d_gene: -
j_gene: TRBJ2-5
abundance: -
CDR3aa: CASSLANRQETQYF
CDR3nt: TGCGCCAGCAGCTTGGCAAACAGACAAGAGACCCAGTACTTC

v_gene: TRBV5-1
d_gene: -
j_gene: TRBJ1-1
abundance: -
CDR3aa: CASGRGGTEAFF
CDR3nt: TGCGCCAGTGGGCGGGGGGGCACTGAAGCTTTCTTT

v_gene: TRBV7-3
d_gene: -
j_gene: TRBJ2-1
abundance: once
CDR3aa: CASSFERAEQQFF
CDR3nt: TGTGCCAGCAGCTTCGAGCGGGCCGAACAGCAGTTCTTC

v_gene: TRBV4-3
d_gene: TRBD1
j_gene: TRBJ1-2
abundance: -
CDR3aa: CASSQEPGTGGNYGYTF
CDR3nt: TGCGCCAGCAGCCAAGAACCCGGGACAGGGGGCAACTATGGCTACACCTTC

v_gene: TRBV5-4
d_gene: -
j_gene: TRBJ2-2
abundance: -
CDR3aa: CASSPTTGWGGGELFF
CDR3nt: TGTGCCAGCAGCCCGACGACAGGTTGGGGCGGGGGGGAGCTGTTTTTT

v_gene: TRBV5-5
d_gene: TRBD1
j_gene: TRBJ2-2
abundance: -
CDR3aa: CASSLTGVPTGELFF
CDR3nt: TGTGCCAGCAGCTTGACAGGGGTTCCCACCGGGGAGCTGTTTTTT

v_gene: TRBV7-2
d_gene: TRBD2
j_gene: TRBJ2-2
abundance: -
CDR3aa: CASSLFLAGFTGELFF
CDR3nt: TGTGCCAGCAGCTTATTCCTAGCGGGATTTACCGGGGAGCTGTTTTTT

v_gene: TRBV29-1
d_gene: -
j_gene: TRBJ1-2
abundance: -
CDR3aa: CSVDGVGGGYGYTF
CDR3nt: TGCAGCGTCGATGGGGTGGGAGGGGGCTATGGCTACACCTTC

v_gene: TRBV11-2
d_gene: -
j_gene: TRBJ1-6
abundance: once
CDR3aa: CASSLDLPGYNSPLHF
CDR3nt: TGTGCCAGCAGCTTAGATTTACCAGGGTATAATTCACCCCTCCACTTT

v_gene: TRBV28
d_gene: -
j_gene: TRBJ1-1
abundance: -
CDR3aa: CASSLSPVEAFF
CDR3nt: TGTGCCAGCAGTTTATCCCCCGTCGAAGCTTTCTTT

v_gene: TRBV25-1
d_gene: -
j_gene: TRBJ1-6
abundance: -
CDR3aa: CASSGPPQGVGYNSPLHF
CDR3nt: TGTGCCAGCAGTGGCCCACCACAGGGAGTGGGCTATAATTCACCCCTCCACTTT